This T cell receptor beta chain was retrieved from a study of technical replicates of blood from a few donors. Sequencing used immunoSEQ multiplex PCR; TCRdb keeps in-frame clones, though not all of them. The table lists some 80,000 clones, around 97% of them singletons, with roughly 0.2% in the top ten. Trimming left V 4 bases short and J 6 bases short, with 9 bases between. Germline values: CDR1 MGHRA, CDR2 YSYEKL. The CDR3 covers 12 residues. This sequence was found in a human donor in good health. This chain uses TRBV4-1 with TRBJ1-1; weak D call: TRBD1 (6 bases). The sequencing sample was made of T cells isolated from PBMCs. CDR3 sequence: CASSLQGAEAFF. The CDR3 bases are TGCGCCAGCAGCCTACAGGGAGCTGAAGCTTTCTTT.